This is a list of T cell receptor beta chains from one sample in a study of T cells in Graves' hyperthyroidism and ophthalmopathy. TCRdb processed the multiplex PCR reads anew with MiXCR; each CDR3 protein has one entry. The top ten clones hold 16% of a sample with hundreds of thousands of distinct CDR3 sequences, roughly 20% of them seen once. Sequenced: blood. The source of these receptors is a woman aged 45-60 years with Graves' hyperthyroidism that later progressed to Graves' ophthalmopathy. CDR3s include the opening cysteine and the closing phenylalanine or tryptophan. The D gene is left open where the match is weak. Size tells how often a clone was seen (once, few, many) or the class of an expanded clone, and some rows leave it out.

CDR3 length	D gene	V gene	clone size	J gene	CDR3 DNA	CDR3 protein
16	-	TRBV4-1	few	TRBJ1-1	TGCGCCAGCAGCCAAGATCCGAGGGGGGTCTCCACTGAAGCTTTCTTT	CASSQDPRGVSTEAFF
16	TRBD1	TRBV10-3	many	TRBJ2-5	TGTGCCATCAGTGTAGAAGGGACAGGGGGCAGAGAGACCCAGTACTTC	CAISVEGTGGRETQYF
12	-	TRBV2	few	TRBJ2-4	TGTGCCAGCGGGCAGCCCATGAACATTCAGTACTTC	CASGQPMNIQYF
11	-	TRBV12-3/TRBV12-4	-	TRBJ1-2	TGTGCCACCGACTATAACTATGGCTACACCTTC	CATDYNYGYTF
15	-	TRBV6-6	few	TRBJ2-7	TGTGCCAGCAGTTACTCAAGGACCGGCACCTACGAGCAGTACTTC	CASSYSRTGTYEQYF
12	-	TRBV5-1	-	TRBJ1-1	TGCGCCAGCAGCTTGGCCAGTGATGAGGCTTTCTTT	CASSLASDEAFF
17	TRBD1	TRBV27	-	TRBJ1-2	TGTGCCAGCAGTCAAACGCGAAACAGGGGCTCTAACTATGGCTACACCTTC	CASSQTRNRGSNYGYTF
13	-	TRBV11-2	-	TRBJ2-2	TGTGCCATGGTCCGGGAGTCGACCGGGGAGCTGTTTTTT	CAMVRESTGELFF
17	TRBD1	TRBV7-9	few	TRBJ1-2	TGTGCCAGCAGCTTTCTTTCTGGAGGACAGGGTGGCTATGGCTACACCTTC	CASSFLSGGQGGYGYTF
16	TRBD1	TRBV5-1	many	TRBJ1-1	TGCGCCAGCAGCCCGGGGACAGGGAGGATGAACACTGAAGCTTTCTTT	CASSPGTGRMNTEAFF
15	-	TRBV7-8	many	TRBJ2-1	TGTGCCAGCAGCTTAGCGAGGACGGGCGGAAGTGAGCAGTTCTTC	CASSLARTGGSEQFF
14	-	TRBV5-1	few	TRBJ1-2	TGCGCCAGCAGCAGGACAGTTTCTAACTATGGCTACACCTTC	CASSRTVSNYGYTF
14	-	TRBV19	few	TRBJ1-5	TGTGCCAGTAGTGCTAGATATGGCAATCAGCCCCAGCATTTT	CASSARYGNQPQHF
14	-	TRBV7-8	many	TRBJ2-5	TGTGCCAGCAGCCGGGAGAGGTGGGGAGAGACCCAGTACTTC	CASSRERWGETQYF
16	-	TRBV18	few	TRBJ2-3	TGTGCCAGCTCACCACGGCAGTCGACTAGCACAGATACGCAGTATTTT	CASSPRQSTSTDTQYF
14	-	TRBV12-3/TRBV12-4	many	TRBJ2-7	TGTGCCAGCAGTTCCGGGACCGAGGGCTACGAGCAGTACTTC	CASSSGTEGYEQYF
13	-	TRBV20-1	few	TRBJ1-5	TGCAGTGCTAGAGTGGGCCGTGATCAGCCCCAGCATTTT	CSARVGRDQPQHF
13	-	TRBV6-1	-	TRBJ1-1	TGTGCCAGCAACCTCGGGGTACGCACTGAAGCTTTCTTT	CASNLGVRTEAFF
15	-	TRBV11-3	many	TRBJ2-1	TGTGCCAGCAGCTTAGGGAGGGTCCCATACAATGAGCAGTTCTTC	CASSLGRVPYNEQFF
14	-	TRBV12-3/TRBV12-4	many	TRBJ1-4	TGTGCCAGCAGTTTCAACGGACAGTTTGAAAAACTGTTTTTT	CASSFNGQFEKLFF
15	TRBD2	TRBV20-1	many	TRBJ2-7	TGCAGTGCGAGGGGGGATGTTAGCGGGGTCTACGAGCAGTACTTC	CSARGDVSGVYEQYF
15	-	TRBV3-1	many	TRBJ2-1	TGTGCCAGCAGCCAAGGGAGCGGCCCGATGGGGGAGCAGTTCTTC	CASSQGSGPMGEQFF
15	-	TRBV3-1	many	TRBJ1-1	TGTGCCAGCAGCCAAGATTTAGGGGAAAATACTGAAGCTTTCTTT	CASSQDLGENTEAFF
14	-	TRBV5-4	-	TRBJ2-5	TGTGCCAGCAACCCCGGGACACTACAAGAGACCCAGTACTTC	CASNPGTLQETQYF
17	-	TRBV6-1	-	TRBJ1-5	TGTGCCAGCAGTCCCGATTCCTTTAGACCGGCCGACCAGCCCCAGCATTTT	CASSPDSFRPADQPQHF
19	TRBD2	TRBV20-1	-	TRBJ2-1	TGCAGTGCTAGATTAACCCCGGGACTAGCGGGGGGGCCCTACAATGAGCAGTTCTTC	CSARLTPGLAGGPYNEQFF
15	-	TRBV12-3/TRBV12-4	-	TRBJ1-3	TGTGCCAGCAGTTACACCGGGGGGGGTGGAAACACCATATATTTT	CASSYTGGGGNTIYF
12	-	TRBV2	many	TRBJ1-5	TGTGCCAGCAGTGGAATCCCTCAGCCCCAGCATTTT	CASSGIPQPQHF
14	-	TRBV7-2	many	TRBJ1-2	TGTGCCAGCAGCCTGACAGTAGCTAACTATGGCTACACCTTC	CASSLTVANYGYTF
12	-	TRBV28	-	TRBJ1-6	TGTGCCAGCAGTTTTGGGGGACGAGCCCTCCACTTT	CASSFGGRALHF
14	-	TRBV6-1	few	TRBJ1-1	TGTGCCAGCAGCCCCAACGGGTTTAACACTGAAGCTTTCTTT	CASSPNGFNTEAFF
13	-	TRBV3-1	many	TRBJ1-1	TGTGCCAGCAGCCAAGACAGAATTAACGAAGCTTTCTTT	CASSQDRINEAFF
12	-	TRBV29-1	few	TRBJ2-3	TGCAGCGTTGAAGGAGATGCAGATACGCAGTATTTT	CSVEGDADTQYF
13	-	TRBV3-1	many	TRBJ1-2	TGTGCCAGCAGCCAAGATATTGGCTATGGCTACACCTTC	CASSQDIGYGYTF
15	-	TRBV7-9	-	TRBJ1-4	TGTGCCAGCAGCGAGGACGTTGCAACTAATGAAGAACTGTTTTTT	CASSEDVATNEELFF
15	-	TRBV2	few	TRBJ2-2	TGTGCCAGCATGGTCGGACAAGCGGCGGGGGGGGAGCTGTTTTTT	CASMVGQAAGGELFF
12	-	TRBV27	-	TRBJ2-7	TGTGCCAGCAGCTCTCTGGACTACGAGCAGTACTTC	CASSSLDYEQYF
14	-	TRBV5-1	many	TRBJ1-1	TGCGCCAGCAGCTTGGATATTCGGAACACTGAAGCTTTCTTT	CASSLDIRNTEAFF